The subject of this entry is one TCR beta chain. Its cognate antigen is unknown. The junction shows a germline mismatch at one end, possibly a read error. CDR1 is LNHDA and CDR2 is SQIVND in the germline V gene (reference sequence). The CDR3 totals 13 residues. In TCRdb, the 5' RACE reads were re-called with MiXCR into one record per CDR3 protein. The sample has about 240,000 distinct CDR3 sequences; more than 9% are singletons. The data are from a study of CD8 T cells in ankylosing spondylitis. Study findings and constraints: Disease-linked clones reportedly concentrated significantly in matched ankylosing spondylitis synovial fluid. Certain motif variants had earlier been reported in reactive arthritis synovial fluid and blood. A TCR beta motif of about 8 highly homologous variants seemed to mark ankylosing spondylitis blood.

The chain combines TRBV19 with TRBJ2-5, with D maybe TRBD1 (6 bases). Sample: blood, either unsorted or a sorted T cell fraction (not recorded which). The receptor comes from a male donor with ankylosing spondylitis or in good health (not recorded which). CDR3 DNA sequence: TGTGCCAGTAGTAGAGGGGGACAAGAGACCCATTACTTC. Its protein is CASSRGGQETHYF.